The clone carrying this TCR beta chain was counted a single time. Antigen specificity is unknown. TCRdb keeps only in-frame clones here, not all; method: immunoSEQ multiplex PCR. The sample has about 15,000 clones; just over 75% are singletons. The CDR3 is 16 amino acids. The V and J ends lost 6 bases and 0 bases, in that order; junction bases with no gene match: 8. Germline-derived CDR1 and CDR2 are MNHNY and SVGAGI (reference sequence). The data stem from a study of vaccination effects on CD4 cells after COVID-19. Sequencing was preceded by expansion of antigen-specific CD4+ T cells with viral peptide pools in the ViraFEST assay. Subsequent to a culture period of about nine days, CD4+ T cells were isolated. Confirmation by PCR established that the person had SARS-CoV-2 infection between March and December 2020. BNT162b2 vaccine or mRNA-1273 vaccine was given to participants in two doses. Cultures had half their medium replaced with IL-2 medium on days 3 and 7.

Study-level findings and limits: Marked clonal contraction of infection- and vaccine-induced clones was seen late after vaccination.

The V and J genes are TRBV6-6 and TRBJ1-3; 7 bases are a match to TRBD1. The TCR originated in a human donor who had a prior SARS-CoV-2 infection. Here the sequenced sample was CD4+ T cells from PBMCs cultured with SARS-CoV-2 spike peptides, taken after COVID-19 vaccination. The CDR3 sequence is CASRPQQGNSGNTIYF. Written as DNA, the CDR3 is TGTGCCAGCAGACCCCAACAGGGGAACTCTGGAAACACCATATATTTT.